Presented here are 21 T cell receptor beta chains from one specimen sequenced in a study of T cell repertoires in cytomegalovirus infection (dated by TCRdb to between 2019 and 2020). No antigen has been identified for these receptors. Read against the paper, the sample's treatment or condition label means: in vitro stimulation with specific CMV peptide epitopes to enrich CMV-specific T cells. Instrument on record: Illumina HiSeq 1500. The public sequencing data were trimmed at Q25 with fastp and processed into clonotypes with MiXCR by TCRdb, which kept only in-frame beta chains. For every CDR3 protein sequence, its rows merge into one entry that carries the most common genes and DNA. This sample gives 300,000 or so distinct CDR3 sequences in total; roughly 25% of them show up just once. In total, the top ten clones hold roughly 15% of the sample. Specimen: cultured PBMCs, collected from culture after CMV antigen stimulation. These receptors were obtained from a human donor in good health (CMV status not recorded). Some clones in this sample may be carry-over from other donors' samples.

At least ten counts were recorded for this clonotype. This chain connects TRBV7-2 to TRBJ2-2, with 11 bases aligning to TRBD2. The CDR3 covers 16 residues. The ends lost 1 base at V and 5 bases at J; junction bases unmatched: 3. Germline V lookup: CDR1 SGHTA, CDR2 FQGNSA. The CDR3 DNA follows: TGTGCCAGCAGCTTAGTACTAGCGGGAGTTACCGGGGAGCTGTTTTTT. Translated: CASSLVLAGVTGELFF.

The rearrangement uses TRBV7-9 and TRBJ2-1; the D is unclear. Germline CDR1 reads SEHNR; CDR2 reads FQNEAQ (reference sequence). Between the trimmed V and J ends, which lost 9 bases and 4 bases, there was a span of 16 bases. The CDR3 is 14 residues long. The CDR3 protein is CASTSGYEYNEQFF. CDR3 in DNA: TGTGCCAGTACTTCTGGGTACGAATACAATGAGCAGTTCTTC.

J is TRBJ2-2 and V is TRBV7-2, with 8 bases lining up with TRBD2. The germline CDR1 and CDR2 sequences are SGHTA and FQGNSA. The CDR3 consists of 14 residues. V trimming: 10 bases; J trimming: 4 bases; junction bases outside the gene matches: 8. This CDR3 reads CAIKAGVATGELFF. CDR3 coding DNA: TGTGCCATTAAAGCGGGAGTGGCCACCGGGGAGCTGTTTTTT.

This clonotype was counted between two and nine times. J is TRBJ1-2 and V is TRBV19; D remains ambiguous. The length of the CDR3 is 15 residues. Looked up from germline, CDR1 is LNHDA and CDR2 is SQIVND (reference sequence). V was shortened by 6 bases and J by 2 bases, with 16 bases between the two germline ends. DNA for the CDR3: TGTGCCAGTAGGGTTTCCGGGTCCTCCAACTATGGCTACACCTTC. Encoded protein: CASRVSGSSNYGYTF.

The chain couples TRBV10-2 to TRBJ1-5; tentative D call: TRBD1 (5 bases). The CDR3 is 16 residues long. Germline CDR1 WSHSY, CDR2 SAAADI. Deletions cut 4 bases from V and 2 bases from J, with 15 bases between. CDR3 loop: CASSVSGALGNQPQHF. CDR3 nucleotide sequence: TGCGCCAGCAGTGTTTCCGGGGCTCTGGGCAATCAGCCCCAGCATTTT.

The chain carries TRBV2 and TRBJ1-2; a weak D match, TRBD1 (5 bases). Germline V gene lookup returns CDR1 SNHLY and CDR2 FYNNEI. The CDR3 has 13 residues. V was shortened by 8 bases and J by 4 bases, with 14 bases between the two germline ends. CDR3 sequence (DNA): TGTGCCAGCGGGGACGGAGACCTCTATGGCTACACCTTC. Its protein product is CASGDGDLYGYTF.

This clonotype was observed once. The chain couples TRBV4-3 to TRBJ2-7, with D maybe TRBD2 (6 bases). The CDR3 length is 15 residues. Germline V gene data show CDR1 as LGHNA and CDR2 as YSLEER. Trimming left V 3 bases short and J 0 bases short, with 12 bases between. CDR3 coding DNA: TGCGCCAGCAGCCAGGACTATACCAGCTCCTACGAGCAGTACTTC. Translating gives CASSQDYTSSYEQYF.

With respect to this clonotype: Mismatch with germline at one junction end may stem from a read error. The rearrangement uses TRBV6-1 and TRBJ1-2; D not certain. CDR3 length: 17 residues. Germline loops: CDR1 MNHNS, CDR2 SASEGT. CDR3 loop: CASSYSHPGGRNSGYTF. In nucleotides, the CDR3 is TGTGCCAGCAGTTACAGTCATCCAGGAGGGCGGAACTCTGGCTACACCTTC.

The chain's CDR3 is CASRIARDFTDTQYF. Here the CDR3 DNA reads TGTGCCAGCAGAATTGCCCGGGACTTCACAGATACGCAGTATTTT. The V gene is TRBV12-3 or TRBV12-4, the J gene TRBJ2-3; D might be TRBD2 (6 bases). CDR3 length: 15 residues. V lost 6 bases and J 2 bases, leaving 15 bases between the germline ends.

The chain uses TRBV7-9 and TRBJ1-1; D gene unclear. Trimming cost V 3 bases and J 6 bases, with 8 bases left between them. The germline V gene encodes CDR1 SEHNR and CDR2 FQNEAQ (reference sequence). CDR3 size: 12 residues. In DNA, the CDR3 is TGTGCCAGCAGCTTCGGACGGTCTGAAGCTTTCTTT. It specifies CASSFGRSEAFF.

The J gene is TRBJ2-1, the V gene TRBV27; perhaps D is TRBD1 or TRBD2 (6 bases each). The length of the CDR3 is 12 residues. The ends were cut back, 1 base at V and 13 bases at J, with 11 bases in the middle. In germline, CDR1 is MNHEY, CDR2 SMNVEV (reference sequence). The CDR3 is CASSLWGASQFF. CDR3 sequence (DNA): TGTGCCAGCAGTTTATGGGGGGCAAGTCAGTTCTTC.

This clonotype was observed a few times. The J gene is TRBJ1-1, the V gene TRBV12-3 or TRBV12-4; TRBD1 matches 8 bases. After removal of 6 bases from V and 4 bases from J, the junction contained 7 bases not matched to a gene. This CDR3 has 14 amino acids. The CDR3 reads CASSRQGRFTEAFF. CDR3 sequence (DNA): TGTGCCAGCAGCCGACAGGGGCGGTTCACTGAAGCTTTCTTT.

This clonotype was detected only a few times. The J gene is TRBJ2-7, the V gene TRBV6-1, with 10 bases fitting TRBD1. The V and J ends lost 5 bases and 7 bases, in that order; junction bases with no gene match: 5. CDR3 length: 13 residues. The germline CDR1 and CDR2 sequences are MNHNS and SASEGT. CDR3 amino acids: CASSTDRGLEQYF. Here the CDR3 DNA reads TGTGCCAGCAGTACCGACAGGGGGCTTGAGCAGTACTTC.

The table lists this clonotype with many counts. The chain combines TRBV7-2 with TRBJ2-4; 12 positions agree with TRBD2. V dropped 4 bases and J dropped 1; count of bases not matched to a gene: 5. The CDR3 has 17 residues. Germline V CDR1 and CDR2: SGHTA, FQGNSA. The CDR3 DNA is TGTGCCAGCAGCTGGACTAGCGGGATGGGGGCCAAAAACATTCAGTACTTC. Amino acid sequence: CASSWTSGMGAKNIQYF.

This clonotype was counted only a few times. The chain combines TRBV6-2 or TRBV6-3 with TRBJ1-1, with a possible D match to TRBD1 (6 bases). The CDR3 consists of 16 residues. V lost 5 bases to trimming and J lost 5 bases, with 21 bases between them. Germline CDR1 is MNHEY and CDR2 is SVGEGT. As DNA, the CDR3 is TGTGCCAGCAGTGCTAAACAGGGACCGGCTGGAACTGAAGCTTTCTTT. This gives the protein CASSAKQGPAGTEAFF.

In its sample, this clonotype was seen many times. This chain joins TRBV7-3 and TRBJ2-1; possibly TRBD1 or TRBD2 for D (6 bases each). This CDR3 spans 15 amino acids. The V end lost 1 base, the J end lost 8 bases, and 15 bases lay between the germline ends. Germline V gene lookup returns CDR1 SGHTA and CDR2 FQGTGA. The CDR3 spells CASSLRGLAIDEQFF. The CDR3 DNA follows: TGTGCCAGCAGCTTAAGGGGGCTAGCGATCGATGAGCAGTTCTTC.

This clonotype was counted a few times. J is TRBJ2-7 and V is TRBV7-2; D gene uncertain. V lost 4 bases to trimming and J lost 10 bases, with 20 bases between them. This CDR3 spans 14 amino acids. Germline-derived CDR1 and CDR2 are SGHTA and FQGNSA. The CDR3, as DNA: TGTGCCAGCAGCTCCAACGCTCTAGTAGTAGGACAGTACTTC. Protein: CASSSNALVVGQYF.

The CDR3 sequence is CASSFQGRAWDTEAFF. CDR3 coding DNA: TGTGCCAGCAGTTTCCAAGGCAGGGCTTGGGACACTGAAGCTTTCTTT. The V and J genes are TRBV28 and TRBJ1-1; the D gene is possibly TRBD1 (5 bases). Germline assignment: CDR1 MDHEN and CDR2 SYDVKM. Trimming removed 3 bases at V and 3 bases at J, with 17 bases between. This CDR3 region has 16 residues.

The rearrangement links TRBV24-1 to TRBJ1-2; 8 bases map to TRBD1. The CDR3 consists of 15 residues. Per germline, CDR1 KGHDR and CDR2 SFDVKD. J lost 3 bases, V lost 2 bases, and 4 bases had no gene match. CDR3 coding DNA: TGTGCCACCAGTGATTCCAGGGGGCATTACTATGGCTACACCTTC. This gives the protein CATSDSRGHYYGYTF.

Written as DNA, the CDR3 is TGTGCCAGCAGTCGACCGGGACGATTGAACACTGAAGCTTTCTTT. Protein product: CASSRPGRLNTEAFF. The rearrangement uses TRBV6-8 and TRBJ1-1, with D possibly matching TRBD1 (5 bases). Trimming pared 5 bases from V and 0 bases from J, leaving 13 bases between. Germline CDR1 MNHGY, CDR2 SAAAGT. The CDR3 spans 15 residues.

This clonotype was detected ten times or more. J is TRBJ2-1 and V is TRBV6-1, with D possibly being TRBD1 or TRBD2 (5 bases each). V was trimmed by 3 bases and J by 2 bases, leaving 11 bases between them. The germline V gene has CDR1 MNHNS and CDR2 SASEGT. CDR3 length equals 15 residues. The DNA for the CDR3 is TGTGCCAGCAGTGAGGGGACCGAGCCCTACAATGAGCAGTTCTTC. Its protein is CASSEGTEPYNEQFF.